This T cell receptor beta chain was captured by sequencing in a study of T cell responses to AZD1222 COVID-19 vaccine. Findings and limits, study-wide: Among the donors, most were white British and more were female, and clonal diversity was possibly underestimated.

As to this clone: Antigen unknown.

The protocol was immunoSEQ multiplex PCR, while the TCRdb copy is restricted to in-frame clones and leaves out a portion. This table has roughly 86,000 clones, around 85% appearing once. Germline CDR1 SQVTM, CDR2 ANQGSEA. The CDR3 loop spans 13 amino acids. V shed 1 base, J shed 10 bases, and the junction held 6 bases outside the gene matches. This TCR came from an adult who received the AZD1222 COVID-19 vaccine. The sequenced sample was peripheral blood, obtained 28 days after the second AZD1222 dose. The chain uses TRBV29-1 and TRBJ2-1; 8 bases fit TRBD2. The CDR3 bases are TGCAGCGTTGAAGCGGGAGGGCCTGGGGAGCAGTTCTTC. Protein: CSVEAGGPGEQFF.